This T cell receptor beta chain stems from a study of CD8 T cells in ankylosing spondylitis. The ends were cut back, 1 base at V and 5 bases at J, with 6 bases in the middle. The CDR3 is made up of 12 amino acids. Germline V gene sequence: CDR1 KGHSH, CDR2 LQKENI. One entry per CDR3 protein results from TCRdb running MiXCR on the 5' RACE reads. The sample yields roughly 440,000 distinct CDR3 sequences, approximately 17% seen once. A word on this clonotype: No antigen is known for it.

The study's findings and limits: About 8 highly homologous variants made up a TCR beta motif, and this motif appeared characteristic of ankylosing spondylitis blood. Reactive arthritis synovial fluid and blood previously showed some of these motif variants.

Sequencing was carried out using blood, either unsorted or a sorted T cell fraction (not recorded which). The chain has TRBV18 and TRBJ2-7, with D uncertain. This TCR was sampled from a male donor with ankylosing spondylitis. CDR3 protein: CASSPQGNEQYF. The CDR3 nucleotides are TGTGCCAGCTCACCACAGGGAAACGAGCAGTACTTC.